This T cell receptor beta chain was retrieved from a study of regulatory T cells in long-lasting Graves disease. Regarding the study as a whole: The study found TRBV28, TRBJ1-2 and TRBJ2-5 favored in persistent disease. Researchers examined only peripheral blood and not thyroid tissue.

Through Arm-PCR of CDR3 regions and iRepertoire HTBI primers, TCR beta libraries were built. Each CDR3 protein gets one entry after TCRdb re-called the multiplex PCR reads with MiXCR. Among almost 350,000 distinct CDR3 sequences listed, about 19% were seen once. The CDR3 is made up of 15 amino acids. The germline V and J ends were trimmed by 0 bases and 6 bases, with 18 bases remaining between them. Germline CDR1 reads DFQATT; CDR2 reads SNEGSKA (reference sequence). This sample's time point: persistent/refractory GD, antithyroid drugs over 5 years with positive TRAb. The TCR library was made from RNA extracted from PBMCs. Graves' disease diagnosis followed American Thyroid Association guidelines. Nine milliliters of peripheral blood were drawn into EDTA tubes. Of note for this clonotype: Its antigen remains unknown. This clone may be a read error of a much larger clone one base away.

J is TRBJ2-7 and V is TRBV20-1; D is unclear. The clonotype was recovered from a female donor with Graves disease. Sequenced material: peripheral blood mononuclear cells (PBMCs), taken when the disease was refractory, from a patient treated with antithyroid drugs. CDR3 region: CSARDGLRILREQYF. Written as DNA, the CDR3 is TGCAGTGCTAGAGATGGGCTAAGGATTCTCCGCGAGCAGTACTTC.